This T cell receptor (beta chain) emerged from a study of blood T cell repertoires in COVID-19. In the study overall: PBMCs, B-cell-depleted T cells, or T cells were the source of the cDNA or gDNA that made up the material.

Repertoires were generated with immunoSEQ multiplex PCR, while TCRdb's copy carries only in-frame clones and drops some. The table lists 150,000 or so clones, 82% of them singletons, with around 15% in the top ten. The sequencing input was peripheral blood. The TCR was taken from a human donor with acute or convalescent COVID-19. The donor label of this sample is uncertain.

The CDR3 coding sequence is TGTGCCAGCAGTTCCCGCACGCGAACCACTGAAGCTTTCTTT. Amino acid sequence: CASSSRTRTTEAFF. J is TRBJ1-1 and V is TRBV27; D is uncertain. V lost 4 bases and J 4 bases, leaving 13 bases between the germline ends. Looked up from germline, CDR1 is MNHEY and CDR2 is SMNVEV (reference sequence). This CDR3 region has 14 residues.